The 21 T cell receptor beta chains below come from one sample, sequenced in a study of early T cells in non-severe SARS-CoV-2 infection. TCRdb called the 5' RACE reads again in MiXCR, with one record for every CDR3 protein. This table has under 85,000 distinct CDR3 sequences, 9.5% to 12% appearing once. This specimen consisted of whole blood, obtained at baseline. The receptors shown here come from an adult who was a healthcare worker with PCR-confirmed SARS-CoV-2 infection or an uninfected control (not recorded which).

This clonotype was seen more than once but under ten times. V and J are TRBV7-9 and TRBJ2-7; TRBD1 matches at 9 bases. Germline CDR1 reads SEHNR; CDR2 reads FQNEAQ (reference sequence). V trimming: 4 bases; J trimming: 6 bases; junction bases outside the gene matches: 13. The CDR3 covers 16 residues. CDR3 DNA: TGTGCCAGCAGCTACACAGGGGGCCCCTCGGAGGGCGAGCAGTACTTC. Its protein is CASSYTGGPSEGEQYF.

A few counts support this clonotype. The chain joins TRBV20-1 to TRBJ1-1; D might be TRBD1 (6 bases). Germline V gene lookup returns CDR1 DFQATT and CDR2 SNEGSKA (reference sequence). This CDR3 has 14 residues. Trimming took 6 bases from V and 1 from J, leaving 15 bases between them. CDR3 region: CSAKLGHANTEAFF. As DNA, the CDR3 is TGCAGTGCCAAGTTGGGACACGCGAACACTGAAGCTTTCTTT.

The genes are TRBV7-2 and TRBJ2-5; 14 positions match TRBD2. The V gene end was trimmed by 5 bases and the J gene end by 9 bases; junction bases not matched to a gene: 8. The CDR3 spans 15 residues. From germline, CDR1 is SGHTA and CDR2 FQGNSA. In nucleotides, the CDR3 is TGTGCCAGCAGCCCGGGACTAGCGGGAGTTTTGCCCCAGTACTTC. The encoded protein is CASSPGLAGVLPQYF.

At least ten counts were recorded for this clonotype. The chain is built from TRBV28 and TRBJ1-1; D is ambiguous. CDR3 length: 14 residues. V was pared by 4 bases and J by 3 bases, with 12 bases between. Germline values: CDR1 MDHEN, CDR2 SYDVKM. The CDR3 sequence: CASSSGRRDTEAFF. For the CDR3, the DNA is TGTGCCAGCAGTTCCGGCCGTCGGGACACTGAAGCTTTCTTT.

The CDR3: CASSKDREYGYTF. DNA for the CDR3: TGTGCCAGCAGTAAGGACAGGGAGTATGGCTACACCTTC. J is TRBJ1-2 and V is TRBV12-3 or TRBV12-4; 8 bases align to TRBD1. This CDR3 has 13 amino acids. After removal of 5 bases from V and 5 bases from J, the junction contained 4 bases not matched to a gene.

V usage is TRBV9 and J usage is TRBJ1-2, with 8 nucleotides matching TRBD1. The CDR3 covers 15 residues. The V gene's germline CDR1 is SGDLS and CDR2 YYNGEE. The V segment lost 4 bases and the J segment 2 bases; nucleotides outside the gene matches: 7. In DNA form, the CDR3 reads TGTGCCAGCAGCCCACCAGGGACAGGAAACTATGGCTACACCTTC. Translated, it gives CASSPPGTGNYGYTF.

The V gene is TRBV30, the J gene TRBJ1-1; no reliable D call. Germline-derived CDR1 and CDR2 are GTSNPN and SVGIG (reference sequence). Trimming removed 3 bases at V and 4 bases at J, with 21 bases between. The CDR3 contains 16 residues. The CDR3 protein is CAWRPWSQVGGTEAFF. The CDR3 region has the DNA TGTGCCTGGAGACCCTGGAGCCAGGTTGGAGGCACTGAAGCTTTCTTT.

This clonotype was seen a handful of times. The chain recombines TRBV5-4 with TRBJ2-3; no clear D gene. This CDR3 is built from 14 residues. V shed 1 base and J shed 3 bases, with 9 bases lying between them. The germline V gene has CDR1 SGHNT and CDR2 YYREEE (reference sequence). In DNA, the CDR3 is TGTGCCAGCAGCTTGAAGCAATTGACAGATACGCAGTATTTT. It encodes CASSLKQLTDTQYF.

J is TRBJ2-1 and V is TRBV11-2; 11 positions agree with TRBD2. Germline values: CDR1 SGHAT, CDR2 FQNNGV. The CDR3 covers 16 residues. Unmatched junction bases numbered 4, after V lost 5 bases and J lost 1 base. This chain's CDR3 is CASSLSGRASYNEQFF. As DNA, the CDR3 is TGTGCCAGCAGCCTTAGCGGGAGGGCGTCCTACAATGAGCAGTTCTTC.

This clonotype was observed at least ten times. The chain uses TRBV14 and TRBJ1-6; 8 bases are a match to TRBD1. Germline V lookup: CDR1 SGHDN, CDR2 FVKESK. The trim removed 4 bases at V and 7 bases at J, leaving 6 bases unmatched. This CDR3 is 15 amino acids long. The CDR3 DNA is TGTGCCAGCAGCCGTCGACAGGGGACGAATTCACCCCTCCACTTT. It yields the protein CASSRRQGTNSPLHF.

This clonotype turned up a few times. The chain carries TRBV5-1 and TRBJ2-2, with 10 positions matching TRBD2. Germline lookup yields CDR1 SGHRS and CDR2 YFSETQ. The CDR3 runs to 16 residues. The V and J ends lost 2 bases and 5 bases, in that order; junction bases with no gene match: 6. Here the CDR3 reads CASSFGLAGDTGELFF. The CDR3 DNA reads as TGCGCCAGCAGCTTCGGCCTAGCGGGAGATACCGGGGAGCTGTTTTTT. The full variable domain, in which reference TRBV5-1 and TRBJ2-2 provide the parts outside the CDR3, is KAGVTQTPRYLIKTRGQQVTLSCSPISGHRSVSWYQQTPGQGLQFLFEYFSETQRNKGNFPGRFSGRQFSNSRSEMNVSTLELGDSALYLCASSFGLAGDTGELFFGEGSRLTVL.

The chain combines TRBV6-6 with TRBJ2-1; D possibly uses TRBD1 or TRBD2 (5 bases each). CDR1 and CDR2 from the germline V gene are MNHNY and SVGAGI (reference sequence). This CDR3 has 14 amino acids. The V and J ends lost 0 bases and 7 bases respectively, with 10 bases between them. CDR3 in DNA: TGTGCCAGCAGTTACTCGGTCTGGGGGAATGAGCAGTTCTTC. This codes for CASSYSVWGNEQFF.

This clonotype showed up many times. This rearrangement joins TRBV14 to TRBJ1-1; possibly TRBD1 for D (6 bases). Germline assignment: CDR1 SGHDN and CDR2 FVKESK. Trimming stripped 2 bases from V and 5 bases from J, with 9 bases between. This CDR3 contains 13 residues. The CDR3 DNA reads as TGTGCCAGCAGCCAAAATCAGGGGACTGAAGCTTTCTTT. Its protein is CASSQNQGTEAFF.

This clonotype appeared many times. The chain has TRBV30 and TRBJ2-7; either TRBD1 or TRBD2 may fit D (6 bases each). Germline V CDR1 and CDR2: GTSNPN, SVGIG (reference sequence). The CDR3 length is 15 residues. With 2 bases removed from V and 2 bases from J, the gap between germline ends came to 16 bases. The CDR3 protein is CAWSPRGRPPYEQYF. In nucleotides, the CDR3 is TGTGCCTGGAGTCCCCGGGGGCGGCCACCCTACGAGCAGTACTTC.

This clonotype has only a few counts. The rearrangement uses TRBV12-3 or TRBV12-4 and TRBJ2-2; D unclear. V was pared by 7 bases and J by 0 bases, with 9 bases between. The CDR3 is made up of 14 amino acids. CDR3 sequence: CASMKGSNTGELFF. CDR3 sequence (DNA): TGTGCCAGCATGAAGGGATCGAACACCGGGGAGCTGTTTTTT.

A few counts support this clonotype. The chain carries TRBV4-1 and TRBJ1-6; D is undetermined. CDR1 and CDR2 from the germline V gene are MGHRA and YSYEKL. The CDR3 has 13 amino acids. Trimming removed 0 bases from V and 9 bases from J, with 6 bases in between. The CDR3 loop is CASSQDHSSPLHF. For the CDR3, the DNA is TGCGCCAGCAGCCAAGACCATTCTTCACCCCTCCACTTT.

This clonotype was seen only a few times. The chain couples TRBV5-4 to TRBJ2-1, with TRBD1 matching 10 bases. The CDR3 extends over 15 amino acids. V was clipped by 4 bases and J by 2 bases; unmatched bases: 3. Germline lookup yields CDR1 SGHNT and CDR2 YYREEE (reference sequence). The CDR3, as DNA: TGTGCCAGCAGCCGGGACAGGGGTGCCTACAATGAGCAGTTCTTC. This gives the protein CASSRDRGAYNEQFF.

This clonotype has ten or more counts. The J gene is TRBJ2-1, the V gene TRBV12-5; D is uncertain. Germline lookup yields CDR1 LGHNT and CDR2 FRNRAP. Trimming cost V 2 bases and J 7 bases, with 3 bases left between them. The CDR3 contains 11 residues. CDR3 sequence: CASGLWNEQFF. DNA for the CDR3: TGTGCTAGTGGTTTGTGGAATGAGCAGTTCTTC.

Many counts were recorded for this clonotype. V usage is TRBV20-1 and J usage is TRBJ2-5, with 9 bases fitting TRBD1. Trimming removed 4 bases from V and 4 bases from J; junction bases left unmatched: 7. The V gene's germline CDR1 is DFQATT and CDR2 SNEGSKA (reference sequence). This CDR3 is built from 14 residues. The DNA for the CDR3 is TGCAGTGCTACCGACAGGGGGTTACGAGAGACCCAGTACTTC. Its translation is CSATDRGLRETQYF.

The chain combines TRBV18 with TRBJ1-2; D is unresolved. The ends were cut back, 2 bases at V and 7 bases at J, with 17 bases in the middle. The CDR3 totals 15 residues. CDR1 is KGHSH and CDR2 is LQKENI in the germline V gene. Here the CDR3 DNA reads TGTGCCAGCTCACCAAGCCAAATAACAGCGTTTGGCTACACCTTC. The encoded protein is CASSPSQITAFGYTF. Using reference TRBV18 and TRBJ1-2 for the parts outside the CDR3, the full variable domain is NAGVMQNPRHLVRRRGQEARLRCSPMKGHSHVYWYRQLPEEGLKFMVYLQKENIIDESGMPKERFSAEFPKEGPSILRIQQVVRGDSAAYFCASSPSQITAFGYTFGSGTRLTVV.

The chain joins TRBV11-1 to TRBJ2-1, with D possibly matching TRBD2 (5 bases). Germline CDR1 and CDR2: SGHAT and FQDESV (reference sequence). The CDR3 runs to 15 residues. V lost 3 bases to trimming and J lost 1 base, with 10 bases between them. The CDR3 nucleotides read TGTGCCAGCAGCTTCGAGGGTTTTTCCTACAATGAGCAGTTCTTC. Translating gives CASSFEGFSYNEQFF.